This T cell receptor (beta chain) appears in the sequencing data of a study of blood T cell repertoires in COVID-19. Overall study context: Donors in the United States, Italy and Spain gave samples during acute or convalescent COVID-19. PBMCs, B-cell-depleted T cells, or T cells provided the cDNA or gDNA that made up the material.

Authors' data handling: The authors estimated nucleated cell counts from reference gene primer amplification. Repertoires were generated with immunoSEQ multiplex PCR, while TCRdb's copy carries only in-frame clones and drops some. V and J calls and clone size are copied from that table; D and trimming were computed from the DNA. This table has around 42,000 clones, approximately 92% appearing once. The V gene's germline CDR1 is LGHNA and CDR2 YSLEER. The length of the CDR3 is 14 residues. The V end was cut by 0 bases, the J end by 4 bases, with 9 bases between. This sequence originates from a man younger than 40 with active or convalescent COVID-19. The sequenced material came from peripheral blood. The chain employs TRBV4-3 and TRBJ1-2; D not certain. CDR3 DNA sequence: TGCGCCAGCAGCCAAGAAACTCTCGGCTATGGCTACACCTTC. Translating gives CASSQETLGYGYTF.